The 23 T cell receptor beta chains reported below all come from one sample, sequenced in a study of T-cell memory formation after mild COVID-19. TCRdb itself ran the 5' RACE reads through MiXCR, one entry per CDR3 protein. The top ten clones hold roughly 2.2% of a sample with 100,000 to 150,000 distinct CDR3 sequences, about 5.9% of them seen once. Sequencing input: PBMCs or a T cell subset sorted from them (not recorded which). Source of these receptors: an adult woman who had mild COVID-19 (a few samples of this study predate the infection). Cell type and time point are not known.

Written as DNA, the CDR3 is TGTGCCAGCAGTGAAGTGGGGGACACTGAAGCTTTCTTT. Amino acid sequence: CASSEVGDTEAFF. J is TRBJ1-1 and V is TRBV2; possible D gene TRBD1, 5 bases. Trimming shortened V by 1 base and J by 3 bases, and 6 bases separated the two germline ends. The germline V gene has CDR1 SNHLY and CDR2 FYNNEI. This CDR3 has 13 amino acids.

This clonotype was found a few times. The V and J genes are TRBV7-3 and TRBJ1-2; 9 bases line up with TRBD1. Germline assignment: CDR1 SGHTA and CDR2 FQGTGA. J was trimmed by 2 bases and V by 6 bases; bases with no gene match: 7. The CDR3 sequence is 15 residues long. Here the CDR3 DNA reads TGTGCCAGCAGACCTTCCGGGACAGGGAACTATGGCTACACCTTC. Its translation: CASRPSGTGNYGYTF.

The J gene is TRBJ2-5, the V gene TRBV9; 8 nucleotides agree with TRBD2. The CDR3 is 16 residues long. Trimming cost V 0 bases and J 2 bases; bases outside gene matches: 6. Per the germline V gene, CDR1 is SGDLS and CDR2 is YYNGEE. The CDR3 loop reads CASSVGGVAGQETQYF. CDR3 nucleotide sequence: TGTGCCAGCAGCGTAGGGGGAGTAGCGGGGCAAGAGACCCAGTACTTC. The full variable domain, its missing parts supplied by reference TRBV9 and TRBJ2-5, is DSGVTQTPKHLITATGQRVTLRCSPRSGDLSVYWYQQSLDQGLQFLIQYYNGEERAKGNILERFSAQQFPDLHSELNLSSLELGDSALYFCASSVGGVAGQETQYFGPGTRLLVL.

This clonotype came up a few times. This chain joins TRBV14 and TRBJ2-3, with D tentatively TRBD2 (6 bases). Germline CDR1 and CDR2: SGHDN and FVKESK. V lost 1 base and J lost 5, with 10 bases in between. The CDR3 runs to 14 residues. This CDR3 reads CASSQGLVRDTQYF. The CDR3 DNA sequence: TGTGCCAGCAGCCAAGGACTAGTGAGAGATACGCAGTATTTT.

This clonotype was recorded many times. V and J are TRBV7-2 and TRBJ2-3, with D maybe TRBD1 (6 bases). Trimming took off 3 bases at V and 2 bases at J, with 15 bases between the two ends. Germline CDR1 reads SGHTA; CDR2 reads FQGNSA. This CDR3 has 16 residues. The CDR3 DNA sequence: TGTGCCAGCAGCTTTACCGGGACATTACACACAGATACGCAGTATTTT. As protein: CASSFTGTLHTDTQYF. Looking up the rest from reference TRBV7-2 and TRBJ2-3 gives the full variable domain: GAGVSQSPSNKVTEKGKDVELRCDPISGHTALYWYRQSLGQGLEFLIYFQGNSAPDKSGLPSDRFSAERTGGSVSTLTIQRTQQEDSAVYLCASSFTGTLHTDTQYFGPGTRLTVL.

This clonotype was observed a handful of times. This chain links TRBV20-1 with TRBJ1-1; D may be TRBD1 (6 bases). In germline, CDR1 is DFQATT, CDR2 SNEGSKA (reference sequence). This CDR3 has 11 amino acids. In DNA form, the CDR3 reads TGCAGCCTCCAAAGGGGGACTGAAGCTTTCTTT. It is translated as CSLQRGTEAFF.

This chain joins TRBV27 and TRBJ2-1; no clear D. The CDR3 loop spans 13 amino acids. V was cut by 8 bases and J by 5 bases, with 13 bases left in between. Germline CDR1 and CDR2: MNHEY and SMNVEV (reference sequence). CDR3 sequence (DNA): TGTGCCAGCTGGGTGAACGGTAACAATGAGCAGTTCTTC. Translation: CASWVNGNNEQFF.

V is TRBV4-1 and J is TRBJ1-2, with D unresolved. Trimming left V 6 bases short and J 4 bases short, with 12 bases between. There are 13 residues in the CDR3. CDR1 and CDR2 from the germline V gene are MGHRA and YSYEKL. In nucleotides, the CDR3 is TGCGCCAGCAGACCTAACAGCGGCTATGGCTACACCTTC. Residues: CASRPNSGYGYTF.

Note on this clonotype: This may be a read error, as it is one base from a much larger clone. The missing conserved phenylalanine or tryptophan at the end of this CDR3 makes a read error likely. The chain recombines TRBV5-1 with TRBJ2-7; 8 bases align to TRBD2. V trimming: 0 bases; J trimming: 2 bases; junction bases outside the gene matches: 4. CDR1 and CDR2 from the germline V gene are SGHRS and YFSETQ. CDR3 length: 15 residues. CDR3 nucleotides: TGCGCCAGCAGCTTGGAGGTCGGGAGGGCCTACGAGCAGTACATC. It specifies CASSLEVGRAYEQYI.

This clonotype was counted only a few times. CDR3 sequence (DNA): TGTGCCTGGAGTGGAGGGAGCAATCAGCCCCAGCATTTT. This sequence encodes CAWSGGSNQPQHF. The chain combines TRBV30 with TRBJ1-5; D gene ambiguous. CDR3 length equals 13 residues. Trimming took 1 base from V and 1 from J, leaving 5 bases between them. Germline CDR1 is GTSNPN and CDR2 is SVGIG (reference sequence).

This rearrangement joins TRBV7-9 to TRBJ2-5, with D uncertain. Trimming left V 6 bases short and J 2 bases short, with 13 bases between. Germline V gene data show CDR1 as SEHNR and CDR2 as FQNEAQ (reference sequence). The CDR3 is 14 residues long. The CDR3 is CASRETVEQETQYF. DNA for the CDR3: TGTGCCAGCAGGGAAACCGTAGAACAAGAGACCCAGTACTTC.

This clonotype was seen many times. The J gene is TRBJ2-7, the V gene TRBV5-1, with TRBD1 as a possible D gene (5 bases). Deletions cut 0 bases from V and 1 base from J, with 8 bases between. Germline V gene data show CDR1 as SGHRS and CDR2 as YFSETQ. This CDR3 spans 14 amino acids. Here the CDR3 reads CASSLAPGSYEQYF. The CDR3 DNA reads TGCGCCAGCAGCTTGGCCCCAGGGTCCTACGAGCAGTACTTC.

This clonotype was seen many times. CDR3 DNA: TGTGCCAGCTCACCGGGACAGGGACCCTTGACCGGCTATGGCTACACCTTC. It translates to CASSPGQGPLTGYGYTF. The chain combines TRBV18 with TRBJ1-2, with 9 bases fitting TRBD1. J was trimmed by 4 bases and V by 3 bases; bases with no gene match: 12. CDR3 length equals 17 residues. CDR1 is KGHSH, CDR2 LQKENI, per germline.

This clonotype was observed at least ten times. This chain joins TRBV5-8 and TRBJ2-3, with D tentatively TRBD2 (6 bases). Germline-derived CDR1 and CDR2 are SGHTS and YDEGEE. The CDR3 has 16 amino acids. V was clipped by 6 bases and J by 2 bases, with 19 bases between them. CDR3 DNA sequence: TGTGCCAGCAACCTTAGAACGGGGGTATACACAGATACGCAGTATTTT. Protein: CASNLRTGVYTDTQYF.

V usage is TRBV29-1 and J usage is TRBJ1-1; D perhaps matches TRBD1 (6 bases). The CDR3 loop spans 12 amino acids. Trimming removed 7 bases from V and 3 bases from J, with 12 bases in between. The germline V gene encodes CDR1 SQVTM and CDR2 ANQGSEA. Written as DNA, the CDR3 is TGCAGCGCCAGGACAGCTTACACTGAAGCTTTCTTT. Protein: CSARTAYTEAFF.

This clonotype has ten or more counts. This chain joins TRBV5-1 and TRBJ1-2, with unresolved D. CDR1 and CDR2 from the germline V gene are SGHRS and YFSETQ. This CDR3 is 14 amino acids long. The ends were cut back, 5 bases at V and 2 bases at J, with 13 bases in the middle. DNA for the CDR3: TGCGCCAGCAGATCTGGGAGGTCCAACTATGGCTACACCTTC. Protein product: CASRSGRSNYGYTF.

This clonotype was detected a few times. The chain combines TRBV7-2 with TRBJ2-1, with D uncertain. Trimming stripped 5 bases from V and 9 bases from J, with 23 bases between. The CDR3 is 16 residues long. CDR1 and CDR2 (germline): SGHTA, FQGNSA. The CDR3 loop reads CASSITFDAQVGEQFF. As DNA, the CDR3 is TGTGCCAGCAGCATAACCTTTGACGCCCAGGTTGGTGAGCAGTTCTTC.

This chain uses TRBV6-1 with TRBJ2-5; 12 bases are a match to TRBD2. The V gene end was trimmed by 4 bases and the J gene end by 3 bases; junction bases not matched to a gene: 9. Germline V CDR1 and CDR2: MNHNS, SASEGT. The CDR3 is 17 amino acids. CDR3 sequence reads: CASSVQERLAGEETQYF. The DNA for the CDR3 is TGTGCCAGCAGTGTGCAGGAAAGACTAGCGGGGGAAGAGACCCAGTACTTC.

The chain combines TRBV6-5 with TRBJ1-1; 11 bases are shared with TRBD1. The CDR3 is made up of 15 amino acids. The trim removed 5 bases at V and 6 bases at J, leaving 8 bases unmatched. Germline V gene data show CDR1 as MNHEY and CDR2 as SVGAGI. The CDR3: CASSLRDRGFAEAFF. Here the CDR3 DNA reads TGTGCCAGCAGTCTCCGGGACAGGGGGTTCGCTGAAGCTTTCTTT.

The table lists this clonotype with a few counts. The V call is TRBV7-3, the J call TRBJ2-3, with TRBD2 identical over 7 bases. Germline loops: CDR1 SGHTA, CDR2 FQGTGA. V dropped 2 bases and J dropped 5; count of bases not matched to a gene: 7. The CDR3 is 15 amino acids. CDR3 loop: CASSLGGSPVDTQYF. CDR3 sequence (DNA): TGTGCCAGCAGCTTAGGCGGGAGCCCCGTAGATACGCAGTATTTT.

This clonotype was detected only a few times. The chain recombines TRBV11-3 with TRBJ2-7, with TRBD2 matching 7 bases. CDR1 is SGHNT and CDR2 is YENEEA in the germline V gene. CDR3 length: 14 amino acids. After removal of 3 bases from V and 2 bases from J, the junction contained 4 bases not matched to a gene. CDR3: CASSFGGGAYEQYF. CDR3 sequence (DNA): TGTGCCAGCAGCTTTGGGGGAGGGGCCTACGAGCAGTACTTC. Full variable domain (remainder filled in from reference TRBV11-3 and TRBJ2-7): EAGVVQSPRYKIIEKKQPVAFWCNPISGHNTLYWYLQNLGQGPELLIRYENEEAVDDSQLPKDRFSAERLKGVDSTLKIQPAELGDSAVYLCASSFGGGAYEQYFGPGTRLTVT.

In this sample, this clonotype turned up many times. The chain employs TRBV5-1 and TRBJ2-3, with 14 positions matching TRBD2. V was clipped by 3 bases and J by 11 bases; unmatched bases: 8. The germline V gene encodes CDR1 SGHRS and CDR2 YFSETQ. The CDR3 runs 15 residues. Here the CDR3 reads CASSSGTSGGTLQYF. The CDR3 nucleotides are TGCGCCAGCAGCTCCGGGACTAGCGGGGGTACCCTGCAGTATTTT.

The chain joins TRBV11-2 to TRBJ1-6, with TRBD1 matching 8 bases. Germline values: CDR1 SGHAT, CDR2 FQNNGV. The CDR3 sequence is 13 residues long. J was trimmed by 9 bases and V by 5 bases; bases with no gene match: 3. CDR3 in DNA: TGTGCCAGCAGCCCGGGACAGGCTTCACCCCTCCACTTT. It specifies CASSPGQASPLHF.